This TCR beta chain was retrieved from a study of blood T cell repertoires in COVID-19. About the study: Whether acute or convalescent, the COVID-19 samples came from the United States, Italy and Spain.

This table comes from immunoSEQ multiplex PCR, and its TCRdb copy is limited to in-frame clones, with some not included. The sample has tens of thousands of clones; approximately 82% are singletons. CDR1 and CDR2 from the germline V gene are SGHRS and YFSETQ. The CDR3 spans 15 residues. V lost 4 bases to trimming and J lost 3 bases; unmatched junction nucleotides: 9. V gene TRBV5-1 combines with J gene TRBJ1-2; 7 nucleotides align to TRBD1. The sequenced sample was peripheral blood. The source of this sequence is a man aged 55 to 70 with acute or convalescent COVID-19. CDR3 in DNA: TGCGCCAGCAGCCCAGGCCTGGGACAGTACTATGGCTACACCTTC. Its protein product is CASSPGLGQYYGYTF.